The 8 T cell receptor beta chains below come from one sample, sequenced in a study of cytomegalovirus exposure and HLA in healthy donors. Profiling relied on immunoSEQ multiplex PCR, and the TCRdb table lists in-frame clones only, not all of them. Of more than 120,000 clones in the sample, around nine tenths were seen once. Sequenced input: PBMCs. The receptor source for this set is a man younger than 35 in good health and CMV-seropositive.

The V and J genes are TRBV6-5 and TRBJ1-5; 8 bases align to TRBD1. The CDR3 contains 16 residues. Germline-derived CDR1 and CDR2 are MNHEY and SVGAGI. J was trimmed by 11 bases and V by 0 bases; bases with no gene match: 12. In DNA, the CDR3 is TGTGCCAGCAGTTACTCGGTAGGACAGGGTTCATCGGCCCAGCATTTT. Amino acids: CASSYSVGQGSSAQHF.

This clone has a single count. This chain uses TRBV5-6 with TRBJ2-7; the match to TRBD2 covers 8 bases. The germline V gene encodes CDR1 SGHDT and CDR2 YYEEEE. This CDR3 has 15 residues. With V trimmed by 2 bases and J by 0 bases, 4 bases remained unmatched. The CDR3 loop reads CASSFIAGTSYEQYF. The CDR3 DNA reads as TGTGCCAGCAGCTTTATAGCGGGGACCTCCTACGAGCAGTACTTC.

The gene calls are TRBV5-1 and TRBJ2-7, with D possibly being TRBD1 (5 bases). Germline CDR1 SGHRS, CDR2 YFSETQ. V dropped 3 bases and J dropped 2 bases, with 15 bases sitting between them. The CDR3 spans 15 residues. The CDR3 spells CASSSGSVNTYEQYF. DNA for the CDR3: TGCGCCAGCAGCTCAGGGTCAGTCAACACCTACGAGCAGTACTTC.

The J gene is TRBJ2-3, the V gene TRBV12-5; TRBD2 agrees at 12 bases. Germline V gives CDR1 LGHNT, CDR2 FRNRAP. The V and J ends lost 7 bases and 6 bases, in that order; junction bases with no gene match: 11. The CDR3 is 16 residues long. The CDR3: CASASGLAGGLDTQYF. The CDR3 DNA reads TGTGCTAGTGCCTCGGGGCTAGCGGGGGGGCTGGATACGCAGTATTTT.

The chain joins TRBV5-1 to TRBJ2-7, with 7 bases lining up with TRBD1. Trimming at V came to 2 bases and at J to 4 bases, leaving 18 bases not matched to a gene. Germline V gene sequence: CDR1 SGHRS, CDR2 YFSETQ. This CDR3 region has 18 residues. The CDR3 loop reads CASSFTPGQRLPLYEQYF. CDR3 in DNA: TGCGCCAGCAGCTTTACACCGGGACAGAGGCTACCCTTATACGAGCAGTACTTC.

V gene TRBV7-3 combines with J gene TRBJ2-2; perhaps TRBD1 as D (6 bases). Trimming shortened V by 1 base and J by 7 bases, and 10 bases separated the two germline ends. CDR1 is SGHTA and CDR2 is FQGTGA in the germline V gene. The CDR3 sequence is 14 residues long. The chain's CDR3 is CASSLNRVDGELFF. The CDR3 DNA sequence: TGTGCCAGCAGCTTAAACAGGGTTGACGGGGAGCTGTTTTTT.

The V and J genes are TRBV7-2 and TRBJ2-5; D perhaps matches TRBD2 (5 bases). This CDR3 has 16 residues. V shed 4 bases and J shed 7 bases, with 22 bases lying between them. Germline V gene lookup returns CDR1 SGHTA and CDR2 FQGNSA. The CDR3 DNA reads TGTGCCAGCAGCTCCCGTCGAGGGTCGGGAAGTGGGACCCAGTACTTC. Translation: CASSSRRGSGSGTQYF.

This clone was counted between two and nine times. The chain links TRBV2 to TRBJ1-6, with TRBD1 matching 8 bases. Germline values: CDR1 SNHLY, CDR2 FYNNEI. This CDR3 has 15 residues. J was trimmed by 9 bases and V by 3 bases; bases with no gene match: 7. DNA for the CDR3: TGTGCCAGCAGTGATCGGACAGGGATGGCTTCACCCCTCCACTTT. Protein: CASSDRTGMASPLHF.